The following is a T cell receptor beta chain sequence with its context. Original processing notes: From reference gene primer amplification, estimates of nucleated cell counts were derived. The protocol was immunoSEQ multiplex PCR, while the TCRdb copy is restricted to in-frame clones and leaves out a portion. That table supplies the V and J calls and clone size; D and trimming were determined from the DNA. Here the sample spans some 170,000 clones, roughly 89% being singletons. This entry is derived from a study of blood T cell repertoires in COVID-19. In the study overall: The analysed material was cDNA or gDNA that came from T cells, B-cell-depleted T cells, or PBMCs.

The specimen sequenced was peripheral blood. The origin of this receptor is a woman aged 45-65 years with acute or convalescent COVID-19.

The CDR3 protein is CASGPGTGGASWFNQPQHF. CDR3 coding DNA: TGTGCTAGTGGTCCTGGGACAGGGGGCGCATCTTGGTTTAATCAGCCCCAGCATTTT. The rearrangement joins TRBV12-5 to TRBJ1-5, with 12 bases matching TRBD1. Germline V gene data show CDR1 as LGHNT and CDR2 as FRNRAP. There are 19 residues in the CDR3. V was clipped by 5 bases and J by 4 bases; unmatched bases: 15.